The present TCR beta chain was sequenced within a study of blood T cells in healthy people across ages. Notes on the study in general: It was the long-lived donors that had more naive CD4+ cells and higher diversity than aged donors.

A few counts support this clonotype. The target antigen is unknown. The CDR3 is 14 residues long. Per germline, CDR1 SGHRS and CDR2 YFSETQ. The trim removed 5 bases at V and 8 bases at J, leaving 9 bases unmatched. Every donor gave 9 to 10 milliliters of peripheral blood. A sample-barcoded 5' primer and a J-beta primer mix were used in a second PCR of roughly 6 to 12 cycles. Samples each returned at least 3 million CDR3-containing paired-end reads. MiXCR, applied by TCRdb to the 5' RACE reads, yields one record per CDR3 protein. The sample comprises hundreds of thousands of distinct CDR3 sequences, around two fifths of which are singletons, and around 21% rests with the top ten.

Input material: blood. This receptor was obtained from a man in his sixties in good health. The rearrangement uses TRBV5-1 and TRBJ2-1; TRBD1 matches 8 bases. The CDR3 protein is CASRTQGAKYEQFF. The CDR3 DNA sequence: TGCGCCAGCAGGACGCAGGGGGCGAAATATGAGCAGTTCTTC.